This T cell receptor (beta chain) was recovered during a study of blood T cell repertoires in COVID-19. As originally analysed: Researchers report that nucleated cell counts were estimated from reference gene primer amplification. Assay used: immunoSEQ multiplex PCR; TCRdb lists only in-frame clones, some missing. V, J and clone size are taken as reported in that table, and D and trimming were inferred from the DNA itself. This table has some 85,000 clones, about four fifths appearing once. The CDR3 length is 15 residues. V lost 5 bases and J lost 2, with 18 bases in between. Germline CDR1 reads GTSNPN; CDR2 reads SVGIG (reference sequence).

Sequencing was done on a sample of peripheral blood. The receptor's source is a man between 65 and 85 years old with COVID-19, enrolled during active disease. The J gene is TRBJ1-2, the V gene TRBV30, with D unresolved. Here the CDR3 reads CAWGGGRLGNYGYTF. In DNA form, the CDR3 reads TGTGCCTGGGGAGGAGGCAGACTTGGAAACTATGGCTACACCTTC. The variable domain in full, with the rest retrieved from reference TRBV30 and TRBJ1-2, is SQTIHQWPATLVQPVGSPLSLECTVEGTSNPNLYWYRQAAGRGLQLLFYSVGIGQISSEVPQNLSASRPQDRQFILSSKKLLLSDSGFYLCAWGGGRLGNYGYTFGSGTRLTVV.